This TCR beta chain was captured in a study of regulatory T cells in long-lasting Graves disease. Time point indicated: newly diagnosed GD, antithyroid drugs for less than 3 months. Scientists built the TCR library using RNA that was extracted from PBMCs. Patients hailed from an endocrinology department in Xi'an, China. CDR3-region Arm-PCR and iRepertoire HTBI primers produced the TCR beta libraries. TCRdb itself ran the multiplex PCR reads through MiXCR, one entry per CDR3 protein. The sample has roughly 380,000 distinct CDR3 sequences, around 16% seen once. Study-wide results and limits: Under persistent disease, TRBV28, TRBJ1-2 and TRBJ2-5 were used preferentially. Peripheral blood, not thyroid tissue, was the sole material studied. TCR diversity was lower in persistent than newly diagnosed Graves' disease.

The CDR3 extends over 16 amino acids. Germline assignment: CDR1 MNHEY and CDR2 SMNVEV (reference sequence). The V segment lost 2 bases and the J segment 5 bases; nucleotides outside the gene matches: 12. Concerning this clonotype: What it recognizes is unknown.

This clonotype was sampled from a female donor with Graves disease. This chain joins TRBV27 and TRBJ2-7; 7 bases line up with TRBD2. The sample was peripheral blood mononuclear cells (PBMCs), taken at new diagnosis, from a patient treated with antithyroid drugs. This CDR3 is CASSLSGGVLLHEQYF. The CDR3 DNA is TGTGCCAGCAGTTTAAGTGGGGGGGTACTTCTTCACGAGCAGTACTTC.